This T cell receptor (beta chain) derives from a study of blood T cells in healthy people across ages. Overall study results and limits: Unsorted PBMC input precluded a conclusive naive versus antigen-experienced comparison.

A second about 7 to 12 cycle PCR used barcoded and J-beta primers. Tags on each cDNA molecule came from a template-switch adaptor with 12 random nucleotides. A minimum of 2.5 million CDR3-containing paired-end reads was obtained for each sample. TCRdb reprocessed the 5' RACE reads with MiXCR, giving one entry per CDR3 protein. Among over 1,500,000 distinct CDR3 sequences listed, approximately 50% were seen once. No fewer than 7 million PBMCs went into each sample. Only a few counts were recorded for this clonotype. Its antigen remains unidentified. With 7 bases removed from V and 0 bases from J, the gap between germline ends came to 16 bases. This CDR3 contains 16 residues.

The sample taken for sequencing was blood. This sequence originates from a middle-aged woman in good health. The chain combines TRBV12-3 or TRBV12-4 with TRBJ2-1; tentatively, D is TRBD1 (5 bases). The CDR3 nucleotides read TGTGCCAGCACCCCCAGGGCAACCTTCTCCTACAATGAGCAGTTCTTC. Translation gives CASTPRATFSYNEQFF.